The rows below give T cell receptor beta chains drawn from one sample of a study of T cell repertoires in cytomegalovirus infection. TCRdb analysed the reads with MiXCR anew, one entry per CDR3 protein. The sample contains hundreds of thousands of distinct CDR3 sequences, 30% to 35% of which appear only once. These receptors are not linked to any known antigen. The starting material was cultured CD8+ T cells from PBMCs, obtained from culture after CMV antigen stimulation. Receptors were obtained from a human donor in good health (CMV status not recorded). Some clones in this sample may be carry-over from other donors' samples. The CDR3 runs from the conserved cysteine through the conserved F or W. D genes are given only for firm matches. Size is omitted from some rows. Given values are once, few, many or a class for expanded clones.

cdr3_aa,cdr3_nt,j_call,v_call,d_call,clone_size
CASSLAGERAEGPQHF,TGTGCCAGCAGCTTAGCGGGGGAGAGGGCAGAGGGGCCCCAGCATTTT,TRBJ1-5,TRBV7-9,.,many
CAISTGQGNEKLFF,TGTGCCATCAGTACGGGACAGGGGAATGAAAAACTGTTTTTT,TRBJ1-4,TRBV10-3,TRBD1,.
CASSFYYLNTEAFF,TGTGCCAGCAGTTTCTATTACCTGAACACTGAAGCTTTCTTT,TRBJ1-1,TRBV27,.,few
CATSGDSSNQPQHF,TGTGCCACCAGCGGGGACAGTTCCAATCAGCCCCAGCATTTT,TRBJ1-5,TRBV15,TRBD1,.
CASSQRYTGGSEAFF,TGTGCCAGCAGCCAACGATATACCGGCGGGTCTGAAGCTTTCTTT,TRBJ1-1,TRBV7-2,.,many
CASALRAGVLLRAFF,TGTGCCAGCGCCCTGCGGGCAGGGGTCCTTCTAAGAGCTTTCTTT,TRBJ1-1,TRBV27,.,.
CASSQGLRWTGTNEKLFF,TGTGCCAGCAGCCAAGGCCTCCGCTGGACAGGGACTAATGAAAAACTGTTTTTT,TRBJ1-4,TRBV14,TRBD1,.
CASSNTRRTDTQYF,TGTGCCAGCAGCAATACTAGGCGCACAGATACGCAGTATTTT,TRBJ2-3,TRBV7-6,.,.
CASSITGGDTEAFF,TGTGCCAGTAGTATAACAGGGGGGGACACTGAAGCTTTCTTT,TRBJ1-1,TRBV19,TRBD1,few
CASRIRKPNQPQHF,TGTGCCAGCAGGATAAGGAAACCCAATCAGCCCCAGCATTTT,TRBJ1-5,TRBV28,.,.
CASSPKMGGLNSPLHF,TGCGCCAGCAGCCCAAAGATGGGGGGACTTAATTCACCCCTCCACTTT,TRBJ1-6,TRBV4-1,.,.
CASRGNTIYF,TGTGCCAGCCGCGGAAACACCATATATTTT,TRBJ1-3,TRBV12-3/TRBV12-4,.,many
CASSIGGFNSNQPQHF,TGTGCCAGTAGTATTGGGGGATTCAATAGCAATCAGCCCCAGCATTTT,TRBJ1-5,TRBV19,.,.
CASSLVPRPETQYF,TGTGCCAGCAGTTTAGTCCCTCGTCCTGAGACCCAGTACTTC,TRBJ2-5,TRBV27,.,few
CASSWKNTGELFF,TGTGCCAGCAGTTGGAAGAACACCGGGGAGCTGTTTTTT,TRBJ2-2,TRBV27,.,.
CSARGSGANVLTF,TGCAGTGCTAGGGGCTCTGGGGCCAACGTCCTGACTTTC,TRBJ2-6,TRBV20-1,.,.
CASSLVFQWGGDTQYF,TGTGCCAGCAGCTTAGTATTCCAGTGGGGGGGAGATACGCAGTATTTT,TRBJ2-3,TRBV7-2,TRBD2,.
CASSARGWEAFF,TGTGCCAGCAGCGCCAGAGGGTGGGAAGCTTTCTTT,TRBJ1-1,TRBV7-9,.,.
CASSFRGRTEETQYF,TGTGCCAGCAGCTTCAGAGGACGTACCGAGGAGACCCAGTACTTC,TRBJ2-5,TRBV7-6,.,.
CASSLIATSGTEAFF,TGTGCCAGCAGCTTAATCGCTACTTCGGGGACTGAAGCTTTCTTT,TRBJ1-1,TRBV7-6,.,many
CASSYSLGEPSPLHF,TGTGCCAGCAGTTACTCGTTGGGGGAACCTTCACCCCTCCACTTT,TRBJ1-6,TRBV6-5,.,few
CAISHGAYLNTEAFF,TGTGCCATCAGCCATGGAGCGTACTTGAACACTGAAGCTTTCTTT,TRBJ1-1,TRBV10-3,.,.
CASSLAPQEETQYF,TGTGCTAGCAGCTTAGCGCCCCAGGAGGAGACCCAGTACTTC,TRBJ2-5,TRBV7-7,.,.
CASSFGQPNEQFF,TGTGCCAGCAGTTTCGGACAGCCCAATGAGCAGTTCTTC,TRBJ2-1,TRBV5-4,.,.